The rows below give T cell receptor beta chains drawn from one sample of a study of T-cell memory formation after mild COVID-19. Each CDR3 protein gets one entry after TCRdb re-called the 5' RACE reads with MiXCR. The sample shows 400,000 to 550,000 distinct CDR3 sequences, roughly 23% of them seen only once. The sample was PBMCs or a T cell subset sorted from them (not recorded which). These TCRs come from an adult woman who had mild COVID-19 (a few samples of this study predate the infection). Cell type and time point are not known. CDR3s include the opening cysteine and the closing phenylalanine or tryptophan. Each record gives: D gene, clone size, V gene, J gene, CDR3 protein, CDR3 DNA. A D gene is named only where the DNA matches it firmly. Clone size appears in some rows only: once, few, many, or a class for an expanded clone.

-	-	TRBV6-4	TRBJ2-1	CASSEYYVSSYNEQFF	TGTGCCAGCAGTGAATATTACGTTAGCTCCTACAATGAGCAGTTCTTC
TRBD1	many	TRBV5-1	TRBJ1-2	CASSFDRGEIYGYTF	TGCGCCAGCAGCTTCGACAGGGGAGAGATCTATGGCTACACCTTC
-	few	TRBV7-2	TRBJ2-7	CASSLGLGSAYEQYF	TGTGCCAGCAGCTTAGGGCTAGGGAGCGCCTACGAGCAGTACTTC
-	-	TRBV3-1	TRBJ1-2	CASSQDDSPLYGYTF	TGTGCCAGCAGCCAAGATGACAGCCCACTCTATGGCTACACCTTC
-	-	TRBV5-6	TRBJ2-1	CASSTSGLSYNEQFF	TGTGCCAGCAGCACCTCAGGGCTATCCTACAATGAGCAGTTCTTC
TRBD2	many	TRBV9	TRBJ2-1	CASGSGRINEQFF	TGTGCCAGCGGGAGCGGGAGAATCAATGAGCAGTTCTTC
-	-	TRBV11-2	TRBJ1-2	CASSLDPSNYGYTF	TGTGCCAGCAGCTTAGATCCTTCCAACTATGGCTACACCTTC
-	-	TRBV5-1	TRBJ2-7	CASSSDSNEQYF	TGCGCCAGCAGCTCGGACAGTAACGAGCAGTACTTC
TRBD2	-	TRBV7-9	TRBJ2-1	CASSLELAFEQFF	TGTGCCAGCAGCTTAGAACTAGCGTTTGAGCAGTTCTTC
-	-	TRBV20-1	TRBJ1-2	CSASGQVFGYTF	TGCAGTGCTAGCGGGCAGGTCTTTGGCTACACCTTC
-	-	TRBV7-9	TRBJ2-1	CASSELPSPFNEQFF	TGTGCCAGCAGTGAACTACCCAGCCCCTTCAATGAGCAGTTCTTC
-	-	TRBV20-1	TRBJ1-1	CSARQSNTEAFF	TGCAGTGCTAGGCAGTCGAACACTGAAGCTTTCTTT
TRBD1	few	TRBV2	TRBJ2-4	CASSLDRGLRNIQYF	TGTGCCAGCAGTCTCGACAGGGGCCTCCGGAACATTCAGTACTTC
-	few	TRBV15	TRBJ2-3	CATSRDQVSSTDTQYF	TGTGCCACCAGCAGAGATCAGGTCTCTAGCACAGATACGCAGTATTTT
-	-	TRBV12-3/TRBV12-4	TRBJ2-7	CASSPVPPYEQYF	TGTGCCAGCAGTCCCGTCCCGCCCTACGAGCAGTACTTC
TRBD2	-	TRBV4-1	TRBJ2-1	CASSQGQGGGSYNEQFF	TGCGCCAGCAGCCAAGGTCAGGGCGGGGGGTCCTACAATGAGCAGTTCTTC
-	-	TRBV12-3/TRBV12-4	TRBJ2-2	CAGSQDPGLHTGELFF	TGTGCCGGGAGTCAGGACCCGGGACTCCACACCGGGGAGCTGTTTTTT
-	-	TRBV2	TRBJ2-1	CASTRDSNNEQFF	TGTGCCAGCACTCGGGACTCCAACAATGAGCAGTTCTTC
-	few	TRBV5-1	TRBJ1-1	CASSLVVGVGGTEAFF	TGCGCCAGCAGCTTGGTCGTCGGCGTGGGCGGCACTGAAGCTTTCTTT
TRBD1	few	TRBV7-6	TRBJ1-5	CASSPEPTGRYQPQHF	TGTGCCAGCAGCCCCGAACCGACAGGGAGGTATCAGCCCCAGCATTTT
-	-	TRBV12-3/TRBV12-4	TRBJ2-7	CASSWGHPQHEQYF	TGTGCCAGCAGTTGGGGACACCCTCAACACGAGCAGTACTTC
-	-	TRBV21-1	TRBJ1-5	CASGTGDSNQPQHF	TGTGCCAGCGGGACAGGGGATAGCAATCAGCCCCAGCATTTT
-	few	TRBV29-1	TRBJ2-7	CSVGASSPSYEQYF	TGCAGCGTTGGGGCCTCATCACCCTCCTACGAGCAGTACTTC
TRBD1	-	TRBV25-1	TRBJ1-5	CASSGTGQEEGSNQPQHF	TGTGCCAGCAGTGGGACGGGACAGGAAGAGGGTAGCAATCAGCCCCAGCATTTT
TRBD1	many	TRBV5-1	TRBJ2-5	CASSGTVGSETQYF	TGCGCCAGCAGCGGGACAGTCGGATCGGAGACCCAGTACTTC
-	few	TRBV12-3/TRBV12-4	TRBJ2-7	CASSQGQGFYEQYF	TGTGCCAGCAGTCAGGGGCAGGGGTTTTACGAGCAGTACTTC
-	-	TRBV12-3/TRBV12-4	TRBJ1-1	CASSFPRVAGTEAFF	TGTGCCAGCAGTTTCCCCAGGGTGGCGGGCACTGAAGCTTTCTTT
-	many	TRBV5-1	TRBJ2-7	CASSLVVQPYEQYF	TGCGCCAGCAGCTTGGTAGTACAGCCTTACGAGCAGTACTTC
-	-	TRBV12-3/TRBV12-4	TRBJ1-1	CASSPSGRDTEAFF	TGTGCCAGCAGTCCTAGCGGGCGTGACACTGAAGCTTTCTTT
-	-	TRBV3-1	TRBJ1-1	CASTTGVSSTEAFF	TGTGCCAGCACAACCGGGGTTAGTAGCACTGAAGCTTTCTTT
-	-	TRBV7-9	TRBJ1-2	CASSDYGYTF	TGTGCCAGTTCGGACTATGGCTACACCTTC